What follows are 31 T cell receptor beta chains derived from one specimen sequenced in a study of cytomegalovirus exposure and HLA in healthy donors. Primers included in the PCR were 60 Vbeta and 13 Jbeta primers. Produced via immunoSEQ multiplex PCR; TCRdb's table is partial and in-frame only. The sample carries about 140,000 clones, roughly 75% recorded once. What was sequenced was PBMCs. Every receptor here comes from a man in his thirties or forties in good health and CMV-seronegative.

The genes are TRBV5-5 and TRBJ1-1; D is uncertain. The CDR3 consists of 11 residues. Per the germline V gene, CDR1 is SGHKS and CDR2 is YYEKEE (reference sequence). Trimming left V 5 bases short and J 6 bases short, with 8 bases between. The CDR3 spells CASSLGAEAFF. As DNA, the CDR3 is TGTGCCAGCAGTCTAGGAGCTGAAGCTTTCTTT.

The chain has TRBV9 and TRBJ2-1, with 11 positions matching TRBD2. The CDR3 runs 16 residues. V lost 2 bases, J lost 4 bases, and 5 bases stayed unmatched. The germline V gene encodes CDR1 SGDLS and CDR2 YYNGEE. CDR3 protein: CASSVLAGGDYNEQFF. The CDR3 DNA reads as TGTGCCAGCAGCGTGTTAGCGGGGGGGGATTACAATGAGCAGTTCTTC.

The genes are TRBV6-5 and TRBJ1-1; 8 nucleotides match TRBD1. V shed 0 bases, J shed 6 bases, and the junction held 6 bases outside the gene matches. CDR1 is MNHEY and CDR2 is SVGAGI in the germline V gene. The CDR3 length is 15 residues. CDR3 sequence: CASSYSIQGAAEAFF. For the CDR3, the DNA is TGTGCCAGCAGTTACTCTATTCAGGGGGCCGCTGAAGCTTTCTTT.

This sequence joins TRBV19 and TRBJ1-2, with 8 nucleotides matching TRBD1. The CDR3 loop spans 15 amino acids. Germline CDR1 reads LNHDA; CDR2 reads SQIVND (reference sequence). J was trimmed by 2 bases and V by 9 bases; bases with no gene match: 11. For the CDR3, the DNA is TGTGCCAGCCGACCGACAGGGGCGGGAAACTATGGCTACACCTTC. Its protein is CASRPTGAGNYGYTF.

CDR3 loop: CASSEGLAGSTDTQYF. Here the CDR3 DNA reads TGTGCCAGCAGTGAAGGACTAGCGGGAAGCACAGATACGCAGTATTTT. The rearrangement joins TRBV2 to TRBJ2-3, with TRBD2 identical over 11 bases. CDR3 size: 16 residues. Trimming cost V 1 base and J 0 bases; bases outside gene matches: 0. Germline V gene sequence: CDR1 SNHLY, CDR2 FYNNEI.

This clone was recorded a few times. This CDR3 is also generated by other DNA sequences in the sample. The chain carries TRBV5-1 and TRBJ1-1; TRBD1 agrees at 7 bases. Trimming cost V 0 bases and J 1 base; bases outside gene matches: 0. Germline CDR1 and CDR2: SGHRS and YFSETQ. The CDR3 contains 14 residues. The DNA of the CDR3 is TGCGCCAGCAGCTTGGGGACAGGGAACACTGAAGCTTTCTTT. This translates into CASSLGTGNTEAFF.

The chain is built from TRBV6-5 and TRBJ2-2; possibly TRBD1 for D (6 bases). The germline V gene has CDR1 MNHEY and CDR2 SVGAGI. The CDR3 consists of 15 residues. V shed 10 bases and J shed 0 bases, with 15 bases lying between them. The CDR3 nucleotides read TGTGCCACCACGAGGGACATGACGAACACCGGGGAGCTGTTTTTT. This codes for CATTRDMTNTGELFF.

This chain joins TRBV7-9 and TRBJ2-5; 8 nucleotides agree with TRBD2. Per germline, CDR1 SEHNR and CDR2 FQNEAQ (reference sequence). V dropped 5 bases and J dropped 4; count of bases not matched to a gene: 9. The CDR3 sequence is 15 residues long. CDR3 DNA: TGTGCCAGCAGCCCCCATAGCGGGAACGGAGAGACCCAGTACTTC. This translates into CASSPHSGNGETQYF.

The chain has TRBV18 and TRBJ2-1, with 8 positions matching TRBD1. The V segment lost 2 bases and the J segment 5 bases; nucleotides outside the gene matches: 2. The CDR3 spans 14 residues. CDR1 and CDR2 from the germline V gene are KGHSH and LQKENI. The CDR3 is CASSPRTGNNEQFF. DNA for the CDR3: TGTGCCAGCTCACCAAGGACAGGGAACAATGAGCAGTTCTTC.

The chain couples TRBV28 to TRBJ2-5, with D perhaps matching TRBD2 (6 bases). Germline-derived CDR1 and CDR2 are MDHEN and SYDVKM. CDR3 length: 15 amino acids. V lost 6 bases, J lost 5 bases, and 19 bases lay in between. The CDR3 coding sequence is TGTGCCAGCAGCCCTCCGGGACTCCAGAAGGAGACCCAGTACTTC. This sequence encodes CASSPPGLQKETQYF. The full variable domain, rest sourced from reference TRBV28 and TRBJ2-5, is DVKVTQSSRYLVKRTGEKVFLECVQDMDHENMFWYRQDPGLGLRLIYFSYDVKMKEKGDIPEGYSVSREKKERFSLILESASTNQTSMYLCASSPPGLQKETQYFGPGTRLLVL.

This clone was counted only a few times. The rearrangement uses TRBV6-1 and TRBJ1-1; TRBD1 matches at 9 bases. J gave up 5 bases and V 3 bases, and 10 bases lay outside the gene matches. The CDR3 sequence is 16 residues long. The germline gives CDR1 MNHNS, CDR2 SASEGT. This CDR3 is CASSELPGQGGTEAFF. DNA for the CDR3: TGTGCCAGCAGTGAGCTGCCGGGACAGGGAGGTACTGAAGCTTTCTTT.

The genes are TRBV27 and TRBJ2-3; 13 bases are shared with TRBD2. V trimming: 4 bases; J trimming: 3 bases; junction bases outside the gene matches: 7. The CDR3 runs to 17 residues. Germline V gene data show CDR1 as MNHEY and CDR2 as SMNVEV (reference sequence). CDR3 nucleotide sequence: TGTGCCAGCAGTTACCGGACTAGCGGGAGTGGGACAGATACGCAGTATTTT. Its translation is CASSYRTSGSGTDTQYF.

The table lists this clone with a few counts. V and J are TRBV29-1 and TRBJ2-1; 9 bases line up with TRBD1. The length of the CDR3 is 15 residues. The V and J ends lost 0 bases and 12 bases, in that order; junction bases with no gene match: 12. The germline CDR1 and CDR2 sequences are SQVTM and ANQGSEA. CDR3 nucleotides: TGCAGCGTTGAAGAACTCCGGAGACAGGGGGAAACGCAGTTCTTC. Translation gives CSVEELRRQGETQFF.

This chain connects TRBV27 to TRBJ1-6; D is possibly TRBD1 (6 bases). This CDR3 region has 15 residues. Germline lookup yields CDR1 MNHEY and CDR2 SMNVEV (reference sequence). V lost 0 bases and J lost 3, with 6 bases in between. CDR3 loop: CASSLSDSYNSPLHF. CDR3 sequence (DNA): TGTGCCAGCAGTTTATCGGACAGCTATAATTCACCCCTCCACTTT.

The chain carries TRBV2 and TRBJ2-7, with 8 nucleotides matching TRBD1. The germline V gene encodes CDR1 SNHLY and CDR2 FYNNEI. V gave up 0 bases and J gave up 4 bases; unmatched junction bases: 5. The length of the CDR3 is 15 residues. The CDR3 loop is CASSEAGTGVYEQYF. In DNA, the CDR3 is TGTGCCAGCAGTGAAGCGGGGACAGGAGTTTACGAGCAGTACTTC.

CDR3 region: CASSFRGQSYEQYF. CDR3 coding DNA: TGTGCCAGCAGCTTTAGGGGACAGAGCTACGAGCAGTACTTC. The chain is built from TRBV7-8 and TRBJ2-7; TRBD1 matches 7 bases. V shed 3 bases, J shed 3 bases, and the junction held 5 bases outside the gene matches. Germline CDR1 and CDR2: SGHVS and FQNEAQ. The CDR3 runs 14 residues.

The gene calls are TRBV16 and TRBJ1-4, with 9 bases matching TRBD1. Trimming removed 3 bases from V and 8 bases from J; junction bases left unmatched: 7. This CDR3 comprises 15 residues. Germline CDR1 and CDR2: KGHSY and FQNENV. In DNA form, the CDR3 reads TGTGCCAGCAGCCACTGGGACAGGGTTTTCGAAAAACTGTTTTTT. It translates to CASSHWDRVFEKLFF.

This clone came up a few times. The CDR3 loop is CASRRDRFDQYF. The CDR3 DNA reads TGTGCCAGCAGGCGGGACAGGTTCGATCAGTACTTC. V and J are TRBV2 and TRBJ2-7, with 8 bases lining up with TRBD1. V shed 6 bases and J 10 bases; nucleotides not matched to a gene: 8. Germline V gene lookup returns CDR1 SNHLY and CDR2 FYNNEI. The CDR3 is 12 amino acids.

This rearrangement joins TRBV9 to TRBJ2-7; 7 bases are a match to TRBD1. Germline V gives CDR1 SGDLS, CDR2 YYNGEE. CDR3 length: 14 residues. After removal of 3 bases from V and 3 bases from J, the junction contained 6 bases not matched to a gene. CDR3 nucleotide sequence: TGTGCCAGCAGCGCCGGGACAGACAACTACGAGCAGTACTTC. Protein product: CASSAGTDNYEQYF.

V is TRBV28 and J is TRBJ2-5, with 8 positions matching TRBD1. Germline V lookup: CDR1 MDHEN, CDR2 SYDVKM. There are 13 residues in the CDR3. The junction had 6 bases not matched to a gene; V was cut back by 7 bases and J by 5 bases. CDR3 sequence (DNA): TGTGCCAGCAACCAGGGGGCATGGGAGACCCAGTACTTC. Amino acids: CASNQGAWETQYF. The full variable domain, with the rest looked up from reference TRBV28 and TRBJ2-5, is DVKVTQSSRYLVKRTGEKVFLECVQDMDHENMFWYRQDPGLGLRLIYFSYDVKMKEKGDIPEGYSVSREKKERFSLILESASTNQTSMYLCASNQGAWETQYFGPGTRLLVL.

The V call is TRBV28, the J call TRBJ2-2, with a tentative D call TRBD1 (7 bases). CDR1 is MDHEN and CDR2 is SYDVKM in the germline V gene. Trimming removed 4 bases at V and 5 bases at J, with 11 bases between. The CDR3 spans 14 residues. DNA of the CDR3: TGTGCCAGCAGTTACAGGGGAGGTACCGGGGAGCTGTTTTTT. Its translation is CASSYRGGTGELFF.

This sequence joins TRBV5-1 and TRBJ2-7; perhaps TRBD2 as D (5 bases). Trimming pared 5 bases from V and 2 bases from J, leaving 11 bases between. In germline, CDR1 is SGHRS, CDR2 YFSETQ. The CDR3 totals 13 residues. CDR3 sequence reads: CASREGLTYEQYF. The CDR3 DNA sequence: TGCGCCAGCAGGGAAGGACTGACCTACGAGCAGTACTTC. The complete variable domain, with remaining parts taken from reference TRBV5-1 and TRBJ2-7, reads KAGVTQTPRYLIKTRGQQVTLSCSPISGHRSVSWYQQTPGQGLQFLFEYFSETQRNKGNFPGRFSGRQFSNSRSEMNVSTLELGDSALYLCASREGLTYEQYFGPGTRLTVT.

This rearrangement joins TRBV4-1 to TRBJ1-6, with TRBD1 matching 11 bases. The CDR3 spans 18 residues. The germline CDR1 and CDR2 sequences are MGHRA and YSYEKL. The junction had 11 bases not matched to a gene; V was cut back by 0 bases and J by 10 bases. DNA of the CDR3: TGCGCCAGCAGCCAAGATGGACAGGGGGCGAATTTAGGCTCACCCCTCCACTTT. Translated: CASSQDGQGANLGSPLHF.

The chain links TRBV6-5 to TRBJ1-5, with TRBD1 matching 8 bases. This CDR3 has 13 residues. CDR1 MNHEY and CDR2 SVGAGI come from the germline V gene. The ends lost 6 bases at V and 11 bases at J; junction bases unmatched: 9. The CDR3 loop reads CASRRQGSVAQHF. CDR3 coding DNA: TGTGCCAGCAGGCGACAGGGGTCTGTGGCCCAGCATTTT.

The chain links TRBV6-4 to TRBJ1-1, with D unclear. Germline V gene lookup returns CDR1 MRHNA and CDR2 SNTAGT. V shed 6 bases and J shed 0 bases, with 8 bases lying between them. This CDR3 spans 13 amino acids. CDR3 amino acids: CASSDVVNTEAFF. The CDR3 DNA sequence: TGTGCCAGCAGCGACGTCGTGAACACTGAAGCTTTCTTT.

This clone came up once. The chain uses TRBV15 and TRBJ2-6, with D hard to call. V shed 0 bases and J shed 1 base, with 13 bases lying between them. CDR3 length: 18 residues. Germline V gene data show CDR1 as LNHNV and CDR2 as YYDKDF (reference sequence). The CDR3 sequence: CATSRDRLIISGANVLTF. DNA of the CDR3: TGTGCCACCAGCAGAGACAGACTGATTATATCTGGGGCCAACGTCCTGACTTTC. Complete variable domain (other parts from reference TRBV15 and TRBJ2-6): DAMVIQNPRYQVTQFGKPVTLSCSQTLNHNVMYWYQQKSSQAPKLLFHYYDKDFNNEADTPDNFQSRRPNTSFCFLDIRSPGLGDTAMYLCATSRDRLIISGANVLTFGAGSRLTVL.

CDR3 coding DNA: TGTGCCAGTAGTATATCGTGGGACAGTTATAGCAATCAGCCCCAGCATTTT. Amino acids: CASSISWDSYSNQPQHF. The V gene is TRBV19, the J gene TRBJ1-5, with 7 bases that match TRBD1. In germline, CDR1 is LNHDA, CDR2 SQIVND (reference sequence). The V gene end was trimmed by 2 bases and the J gene end by 0 bases; junction bases not matched to a gene: 7. The length of the CDR3 is 17 residues. Using reference TRBV19 and TRBJ1-5 for the parts outside the CDR3, the full variable domain is DGGITQSPKYLFRKEGQNVTLSCEQNLNHDAMYWYRQDPGQGLRLIYYSQIVNDFQKGDIAEGYSVSREKKESFPLTVTSAQKNPTAFYLCASSISWDSYSNQPQHFGDGTRLSIL.

This chain uses TRBV7-9 with TRBJ2-7; 9 bases match TRBD2. This CDR3 has 16 residues. Germline V lookup: CDR1 SEHNR, CDR2 FQNEAQ (reference sequence). V lost 5 bases and J lost 3; bases outside the gene matches: 11. DNA of the CDR3: TGTGCCAGCAGCCGACCCAAGAGCGGGAGGAGCTACGAGCAGTACTTC. Protein: CASSRPKSGRSYEQYF.

The CDR3 region is CASSVDSLYEQYF. DNA of the CDR3: TGCGCCAGCAGCGTTGACAGCCTCTACGAGCAGTACTTC. This chain uses TRBV5-1 with TRBJ2-7, with D perhaps matching TRBD1 (5 bases). Germline-derived CDR1 and CDR2 are SGHRS and YFSETQ. V was cut by 4 bases and J by 3 bases, with 11 bases left in between. This CDR3 region has 13 residues.

V and J are TRBV6-5 and TRBJ2-7; D not certain. Germline-derived CDR1 and CDR2 are MNHEY and SVGAGI. The ends were cut back, 6 bases at V and 7 bases at J, with 10 bases in the middle. This CDR3 has 11 residues. CDR3 residues: CASRSRGEQYF. In DNA, the CDR3 is TGTGCCAGCAGGTCACGCGGTGAGCAGTACTTC.

This clone was picked up one time. The chain joins TRBV2 to TRBJ2-2; maybe TRBD1 (6 bases). V lost 1 base and J lost 6, with 15 bases in between. Germline CDR1 reads SNHLY; CDR2 reads FYNNEI. The CDR3 is 16 amino acids. In DNA form, the CDR3 reads TGTGCCAGCAGTGAAGACAGGGTGAATTTTGCCGGGGAGCTGTTTTTT. This gives the protein CASSEDRVNFAGELFF.